This entry concerns a single TCR beta chain. Its antigen is undetermined. This entry comes from a study of shared clonotypes between healthy human individuals. The wider study: The study enrolled a couple of women and a few men aged 18 to 49. CD4 naive cells filled three plates per donor, CD4 memory three, CD8 naive two and CD8 memory one.

The CDR3 length is 13 residues. V was clipped by 1 base and J by 6 bases, with 10 bases between them. Germline V lookup: CDR1 SQVTM, CDR2 ANQGSEA. Only in-frame clones appear in the TCRdb table, and some are missing; sequencing was by immunoSEQ multiplex PCR. The repertoire consists of 2 million to 3 million clones, with over 85% occurring once and the leading ten covering about 0.34%. General study points: In contrast to clonotypes shared by all four donors, non-shared clonotypes had lower generation probabilities.

Sequenced input: naive CD4+ T cells from PBMCs. Subset given: CD45RA+ positively selected. This chain links TRBV29-1 with TRBJ1-5, with D possibly TRBD1 on 5 matching bases. This clonotype was sampled from a man aged 18 to 30 in good health. Some clones in this sample may be carry-over from other donors' samples. The CDR3 reads CSVEGAGGQPQHF. CDR3 DNA sequence: TGCAGCGTTGAAGGGGCTGGGGGTCAGCCCCAGCATTTT.